The 20 T cell receptor beta chains below all came from one sample that was sequenced in a study of Ad26.COV2.S vaccination and SARS-CoV-2 variants. Treatment indicated: roughly 19 received Ad26.COV2.S at low or high dose, single or two shots; about five received placebo; per-sample allocation not given. Specimen acquisition occurred on day 63 following the initial vaccine or placebo injection. This table comes from immunoSEQ multiplex PCR, and its TCRdb copy is limited to in-frame clones, with some not included. The sample shows about 680,000 clones, about 90% of them seen only once. This material consisted of peripheral blood, taken in a trial of Ad26.COV2.S vaccine versus placebo. Source of these receptors: a person aged 18-60 years who received the Ad26.COV2.S COVID-19 vaccine or a placebo.

CDR3 region: CASTEGGNEQFF. DNA for the CDR3: TGTGCCAGCACGGAAGGTGGCAATGAGCAGTTCTTC. The rearrangement joins TRBV3-1 (or the pseudogene TRBV3-2) to TRBJ2-1; D not resolved. This CDR3 is built from 12 residues. Trimming removed 7 bases at V and 6 bases at J, with 10 bases between. The germline CDR1 and CDR2 sequences are LGHDT and YNNKEL (reference sequence).

The chain has TRBV18 and TRBJ2-7; D remains ambiguous. V dropped 0 bases and J dropped 3 bases, with 6 bases sitting between them. The CDR3 sequence is 13 residues long. Germline V lookup: CDR1 KGHSH, CDR2 LQKENI. This CDR3 reads CASSPPSLYEQYF. CDR3 DNA: TGTGCCAGCTCACCACCTAGTCTCTACGAGCAGTACTTC.

This chain connects TRBV30 to TRBJ1-2; D remains unclear. The germline gives CDR1 GTSNPN, CDR2 SVGIG (reference sequence). Trimming removed 3 bases at V and 5 bases at J, with 13 bases between. This CDR3 contains 13 residues. CDR3 nucleotide sequence: TGTGCCTGGAGATCAGGCTTTGGGTATGGCTACACCTTC. Its protein product is CAWRSGFGYGYTF.

V is TRBV7-3 and J is TRBJ1-1; perhaps TRBD1 as D (5 bases). The germline gives CDR1 SGHTA, CDR2 FQGTGA. The CDR3 totals 14 residues. V lost 5 bases to trimming and J lost 2 bases, with 12 bases between them. The CDR3 reads CASSGAGSNTEAFF. The CDR3 coding sequence is TGTGCCAGCAGCGGGGCCGGGAGCAACACTGAAGCTTTCTTT.

On this clone itself: This CDR3 is also generated by other DNA sequences in the sample. The CDR3, as DNA: TGTGCCAGCAGTGAGGAAACCTACGAGCAGTACTTC. Its protein is CASSEETYEQYF. The V and J genes are TRBV2 and TRBJ2-7; no firm D call. Per germline, CDR1 SNHLY and CDR2 FYNNEI. The CDR3 consists of 12 residues. Trimming stripped 3 bases from V and 2 bases from J, with 5 bases between.

This sequence joins TRBV4-3 and TRBJ1-5; D gene ambiguous. CDR1 and CDR2 (germline): LGHNA, YSLEER. This CDR3 spans 18 amino acids. Trimming took 3 bases from V and 6 from J, leaving 24 bases between them. The CDR3 loop is CASSQRLRGEAPGQPQHF. The CDR3 nucleotides read TGCGCCAGCAGCCAGCGCCTGCGGGGAGAGGCCCCCGGTCAGCCCCAGCATTTT.

The chain links TRBV5-1 to TRBJ2-3; D is ambiguous. The germline V gene has CDR1 SGHRS and CDR2 YFSETQ. V lost 1 base and J 2 bases, leaving 5 bases between the germline ends. The CDR3 extends over 13 amino acids. The CDR3 protein is CASSLRFTDTQYF. The CDR3 DNA follows: TGCGCCAGCAGCTTGCGGTTCACAGATACGCAGTATTTT.

The V call is TRBV3-1 (or the pseudogene TRBV3-2), the J call TRBJ2-1; maybe TRBD2 (5 bases). The CDR3 is 13 amino acids. The germline V and J ends were trimmed by 4 bases and 6 bases, with 10 bases remaining between them. Germline loops: CDR1 LGHDT, CDR2 YNNKEL (reference sequence). CDR3 loop: CASSRGRGNEQFF. CDR3 DNA: TGTGCCAGCAGCCGCGGACGGGGCAATGAGCAGTTCTTC.

This clone was detected only a few times. The chain is built from TRBV6-6 and TRBJ2-7; 7 bases map to TRBD2. Trimming took 5 bases from V and 2 from J; bases not matched to a gene: 3. Germline lookup yields CDR1 MNHNY and CDR2 SVGAGI (reference sequence). This CDR3 spans 13 amino acids. The CDR3 region is CASSRDYTYEQYF. CDR3 DNA sequence: TGTGCCAGCAGTCGGGACTATACCTACGAGCAGTACTTC.

The rearrangement joins TRBV7-9 to TRBJ2-1, with D possibly being TRBD1 (6 bases). CDR3 length: 11 amino acids. Trimming cost V 6 bases and J 11 bases, with 11 bases left between them. Germline V gene lookup returns CDR1 SEHNR and CDR2 FQNEAQ (reference sequence). This CDR3 reads CASRQGSKQFF. In nucleotides, the CDR3 is TGTGCCAGCAGACAGGGCTCTAAGCAGTTCTTC.

This chain joins TRBV27 and TRBJ2-6; D not resolved. The germline V gene encodes CDR1 MNHEY and CDR2 SMNVEV (reference sequence). V lost 2 bases to trimming and J lost 3 bases, with 5 bases between them. The CDR3 sequence is 14 residues long. The DNA for the CDR3 is TGTGCCAGCAGTTTACTGCGTGGGGCCAACGTCCTGACTTTC. Its protein product is CASSLLRGANVLTF.

The rearrangement links TRBV15 to TRBJ1-4; no reliable D call. CDR1 LNHNV and CDR2 YYDKDF come from the germline V gene (reference sequence). CDR3 length equals 15 residues. With 5 bases removed from V and 4 bases from J, the gap between germline ends came to 14 bases. CDR3: CATSFETAVNEKLFF. The CDR3 DNA reads TGTGCCACCAGCTTCGAAACGGCGGTTAATGAAAAACTGTTTTTT.

This chain connects TRBV19 to TRBJ1-1, with no clear D. V lost 7 bases and J lost 1, with 13 bases in between. Germline V gene data show CDR1 as LNHDA and CDR2 as SQIVND (reference sequence). The CDR3 contains 14 residues. The CDR3 loop is CASNIGQENTEAFF. CDR3 coding DNA: TGTGCCAGTAACATTGGGCAAGAGAACACTGAAGCTTTCTTT.

The chain couples TRBV12-3 or TRBV12-4 to TRBJ1-1, with TRBD1 matching over 9 bases. This CDR3 region has 13 residues. V lost 3 bases and J lost 8; bases outside the gene matches: 4. The CDR3 region is CASSLGQGSEAFF. CDR3 nucleotides: TGTGCCAGCAGTTTGGGACAGGGATCGGAAGCTTTCTTT.

The CDR3 protein is CAGSRDQETQYF. In nucleotides, the CDR3 is TGTGCCGGTTCCAGGGACCAAGAGACCCAGTACTTC. This sequence joins TRBV10-3 and TRBJ2-5, with a weak D call TRBD1 (5 bases). Trimming pared 11 bases from V and 0 bases from J, leaving 10 bases between. Germline V CDR1 and CDR2: ENHRY, SYGVKD. This CDR3 comprises 12 residues.

The chain recombines TRBV11-2 with TRBJ2-1; perhaps D is TRBD1 or TRBD2 (6 bases each). The CDR3 loop spans 14 amino acids. Looked up from germline, CDR1 is SGHAT and CDR2 is FQNNGV. Trimming took 5 bases from V and 7 from J, leaving 15 bases between them. The CDR3 region is CASSPLGGSNEQFF. CDR3 nucleotide sequence: TGTGCCAGCAGCCCGTTAGGGGGGAGTAATGAGCAGTTCTTC.

This clone was seen only a few times. This chain connects TRBV9 to TRBJ2-1, with D possibly being TRBD2 (6 bases). The CDR3 is made up of 15 amino acids. CDR1 and CDR2 from the germline V gene are SGDLS and YYNGEE. Trimming left V 2 bases short and J 2 bases short, with 11 bases between. CDR3 bases: TGTGCCAGCAGCGTGACTAGTTACCCCTACAATGAGCAGTTCTTC. It specifies CASSVTSYPYNEQFF.

The chain combines TRBV7-2 with TRBJ2-7; D possibly corresponds to TRBD1 (6 bases). V lost 2 bases and J lost 5, with 10 bases in between. Germline CDR1 is SGHTA and CDR2 is FQGNSA. The CDR3 contains 13 residues. CDR3 nucleotides: TGTGCCAGCAGCTTATCAGGGGTAAACGAGCAGTACTTC. Translating it yields CASSLSGVNEQYF.

The chain uses TRBV13 and TRBJ1-3; TRBD1 might be the D (5 bases). The V gene lost 5 bases and the J gene lost 2 bases, with 10 bases spanning the gap. CDR1 is PRHDT, CDR2 FYEKMQ, per germline (reference sequence). CDR3 length equals 14 residues. In DNA, the CDR3 is TGTGCCAGCAGCCCGGGGGTTGCTGGAAACACCATATATTTT. This codes for CASSPGVAGNTIYF.

The chain combines TRBV20-1 with TRBJ2-7; 8 bases fit TRBD2. The V segment lost 3 bases and the J segment 3 bases; nucleotides outside the gene matches: 4. From germline, CDR1 is DFQATT and CDR2 SNEGSKA (reference sequence). The CDR3 runs to 13 residues. The CDR3 here is CSASAGGLYEQYF. The CDR3 DNA follows: TGCAGTGCTAGTGCGGGAGGCCTCTACGAGCAGTACTTC.